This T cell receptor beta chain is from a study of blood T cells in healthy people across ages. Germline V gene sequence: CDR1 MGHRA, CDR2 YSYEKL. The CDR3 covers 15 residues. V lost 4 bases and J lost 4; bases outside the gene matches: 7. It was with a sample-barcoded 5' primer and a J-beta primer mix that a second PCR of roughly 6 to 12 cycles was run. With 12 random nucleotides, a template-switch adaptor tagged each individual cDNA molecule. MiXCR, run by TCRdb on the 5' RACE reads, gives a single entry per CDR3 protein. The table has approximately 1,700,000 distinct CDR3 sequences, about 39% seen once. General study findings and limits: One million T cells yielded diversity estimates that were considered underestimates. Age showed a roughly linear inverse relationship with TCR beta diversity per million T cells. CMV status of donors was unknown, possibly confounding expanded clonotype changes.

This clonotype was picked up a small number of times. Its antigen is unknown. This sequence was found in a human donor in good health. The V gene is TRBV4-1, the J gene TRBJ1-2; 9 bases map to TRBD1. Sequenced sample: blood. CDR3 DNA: TGCGCCAGCAGCCTGACTACGGACAGGGGCTATGGCTACACCTTC. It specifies CASSLTTDRGYGYTF.